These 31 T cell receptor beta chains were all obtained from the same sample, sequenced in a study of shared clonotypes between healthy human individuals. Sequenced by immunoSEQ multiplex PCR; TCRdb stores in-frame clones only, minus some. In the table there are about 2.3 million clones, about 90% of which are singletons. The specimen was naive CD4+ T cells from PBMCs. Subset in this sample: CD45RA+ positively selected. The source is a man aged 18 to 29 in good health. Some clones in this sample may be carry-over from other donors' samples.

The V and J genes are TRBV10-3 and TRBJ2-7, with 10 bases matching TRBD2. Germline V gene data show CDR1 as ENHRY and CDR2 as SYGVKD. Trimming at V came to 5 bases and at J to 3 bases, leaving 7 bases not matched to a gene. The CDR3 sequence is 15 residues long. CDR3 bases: TGTGCCATCAGTCGAACTAGCGGGATAGACTACGAGCAGTACTTC. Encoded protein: CAISRTSGIDYEQYF.

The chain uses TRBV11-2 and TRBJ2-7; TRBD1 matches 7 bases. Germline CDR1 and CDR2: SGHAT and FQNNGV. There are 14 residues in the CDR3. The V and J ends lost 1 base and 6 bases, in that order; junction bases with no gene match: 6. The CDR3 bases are TGTGCCAGCAGCTTAGCACAGGGGAACATCGAGCAGTACTTC. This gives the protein CASSLAQGNIEQYF.

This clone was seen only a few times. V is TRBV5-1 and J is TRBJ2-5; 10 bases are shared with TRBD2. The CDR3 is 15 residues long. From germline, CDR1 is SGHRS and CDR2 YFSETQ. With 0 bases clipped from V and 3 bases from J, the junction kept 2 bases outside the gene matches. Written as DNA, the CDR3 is TGCGCCAGCAGCTTGGCCGGACTAGCGGAAGAGACCCAGTACTTC. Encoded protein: CASSLAGLAEETQYF.

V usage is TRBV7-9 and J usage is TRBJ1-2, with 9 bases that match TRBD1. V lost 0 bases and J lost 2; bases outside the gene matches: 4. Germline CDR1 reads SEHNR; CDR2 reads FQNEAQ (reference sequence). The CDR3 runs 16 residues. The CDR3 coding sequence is TGTGCCAGCAGCTTAGCCCGGGACAGGGTGAACTATGGCTACACCTTC. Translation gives CASSLARDRVNYGYTF. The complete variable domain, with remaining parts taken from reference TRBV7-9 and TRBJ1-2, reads DTGVSQNPRHKITKRGQNVTFRCDPISEHNRLYWYRQTLGQGPEFLTYFQNEAQLEKSRLLSDRFSAERPKGSFSTLEIQRTEQGDSAMYLCASSLARDRVNYGYTFGSGTRLTVV.

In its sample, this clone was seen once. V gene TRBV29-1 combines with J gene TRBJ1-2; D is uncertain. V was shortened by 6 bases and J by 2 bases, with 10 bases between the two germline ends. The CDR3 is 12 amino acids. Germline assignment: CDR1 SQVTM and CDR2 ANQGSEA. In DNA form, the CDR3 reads TGCAGCGTCCGGGATCCCAACTATGGCTACACCTTC. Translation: CSVRDPNYGYTF.

CDR3 protein: CASRPTGGASYNEQFF. The CDR3 DNA reads as TGTGCCAGCAGACCGACAGGGGGCGCTTCCTACAATGAGCAGTTCTTC. This sequence joins TRBV28 and TRBJ2-1; 10 positions agree with TRBD1. The CDR3 loop spans 16 amino acids. Trimming cost V 6 bases and J 1 base; bases outside gene matches: 6. Germline CDR1 MDHEN, CDR2 SYDVKM.

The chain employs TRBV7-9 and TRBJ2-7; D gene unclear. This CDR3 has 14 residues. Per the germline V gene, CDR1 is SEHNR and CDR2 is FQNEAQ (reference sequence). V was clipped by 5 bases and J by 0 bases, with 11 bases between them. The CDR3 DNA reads TGTGCCAGCAGCCCTTTGATGGGCTCCTACGAGCAGTACTTC. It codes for CASSPLMGSYEQYF. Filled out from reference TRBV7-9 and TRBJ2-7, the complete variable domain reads DTGVSQNPRHKITKRGQNVTFRCDPISEHNRLYWYRQTLGQGPEFLTYFQNEAQLEKSRLLSDRFSAERPKGSFSTLEIQRTEQGDSAMYLCASSPLMGSYEQYFGPGTRLTVT.

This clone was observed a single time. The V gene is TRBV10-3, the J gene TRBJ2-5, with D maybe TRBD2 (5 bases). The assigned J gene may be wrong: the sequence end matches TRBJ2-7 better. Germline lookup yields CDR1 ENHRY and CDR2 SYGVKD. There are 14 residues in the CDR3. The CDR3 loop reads CAINVGAVSYEQYF. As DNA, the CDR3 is TGTGCCATCAACGTGGGAGCGGTCTCCTACGAGCAGTACTTC.

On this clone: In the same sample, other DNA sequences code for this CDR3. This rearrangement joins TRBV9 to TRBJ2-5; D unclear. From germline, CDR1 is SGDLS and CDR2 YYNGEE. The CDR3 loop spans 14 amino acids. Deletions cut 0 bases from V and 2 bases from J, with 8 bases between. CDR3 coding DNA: TGTGCCAGCAGCGTAGGAGGAGAACAAGAGACCCAGTACTTC. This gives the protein CASSVGGEQETQYF.

CDR3 nucleotides: TGTGCCAGCAGTTTTAGGGACGGCTACACCGGGGAGCTGTTTTTT. Amino acids: CASSFRDGYTGELFF. The chain couples TRBV27 to TRBJ2-2; tentatively, D is TRBD1 or TRBD2 (5 bases each). Germline V gene data show CDR1 as MNHEY and CDR2 as SMNVEV (reference sequence). The V end was cut by 3 bases, the J end by 3 bases, with 11 bases between. The CDR3 length is 15 residues.

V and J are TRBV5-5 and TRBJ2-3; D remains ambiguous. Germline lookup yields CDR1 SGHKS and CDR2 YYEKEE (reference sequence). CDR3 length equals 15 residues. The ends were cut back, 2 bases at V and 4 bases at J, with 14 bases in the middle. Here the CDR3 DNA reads TGTGCCAGCAGCTTCTACTCTAGGAGTGCAGATACGCAGTATTTT. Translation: CASSFYSRSADTQYF.

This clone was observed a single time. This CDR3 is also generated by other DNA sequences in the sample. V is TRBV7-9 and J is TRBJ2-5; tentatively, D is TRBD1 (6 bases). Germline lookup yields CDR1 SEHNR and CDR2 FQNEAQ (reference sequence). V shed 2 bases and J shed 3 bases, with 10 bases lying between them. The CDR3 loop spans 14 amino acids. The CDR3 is CASSLMSGEETQYF. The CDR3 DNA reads TGTGCCAGCAGCTTAATGTCAGGGGAAGAGACCCAGTACTTC.

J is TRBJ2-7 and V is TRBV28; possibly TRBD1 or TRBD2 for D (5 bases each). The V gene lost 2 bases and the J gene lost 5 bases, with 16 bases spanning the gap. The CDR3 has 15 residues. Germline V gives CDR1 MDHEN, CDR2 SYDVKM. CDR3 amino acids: CASSLDPPSGHEQYF. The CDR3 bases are TGTGCCAGCAGTTTAGATCCCCCCTCGGGACACGAGCAGTACTTC.

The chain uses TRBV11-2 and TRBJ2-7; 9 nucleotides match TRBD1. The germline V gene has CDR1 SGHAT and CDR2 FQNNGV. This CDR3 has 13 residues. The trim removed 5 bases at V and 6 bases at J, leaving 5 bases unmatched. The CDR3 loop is CASSIGQGFEQYF. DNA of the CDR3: TGTGCCAGCAGCATCGGACAGGGGTTCGAGCAGTACTTC.

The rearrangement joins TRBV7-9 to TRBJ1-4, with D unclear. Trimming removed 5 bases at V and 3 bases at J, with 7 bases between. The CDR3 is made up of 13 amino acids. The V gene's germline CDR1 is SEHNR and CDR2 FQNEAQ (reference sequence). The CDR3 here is CASSNGANEKLFF. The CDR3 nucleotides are TGTGCCAGCAGCAACGGGGCTAATGAAAAACTGTTTTTT.

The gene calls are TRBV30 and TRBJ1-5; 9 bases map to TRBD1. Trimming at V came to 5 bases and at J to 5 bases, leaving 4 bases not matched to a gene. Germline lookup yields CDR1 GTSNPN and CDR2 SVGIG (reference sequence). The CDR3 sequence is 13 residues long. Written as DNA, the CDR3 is TGTGCCTGGGGGACAGGGTCGTATCAGCCCCAGCATTTT. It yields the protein CAWGTGSYQPQHF.

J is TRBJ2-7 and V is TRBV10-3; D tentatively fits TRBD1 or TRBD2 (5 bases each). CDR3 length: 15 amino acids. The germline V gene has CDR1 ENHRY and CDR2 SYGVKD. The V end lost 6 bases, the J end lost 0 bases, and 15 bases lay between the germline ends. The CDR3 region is CAISPRGGSSYEQYF. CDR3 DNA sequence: TGTGCCATCAGCCCCCGGGGCGGAAGCTCCTACGAGCAGTACTTC.

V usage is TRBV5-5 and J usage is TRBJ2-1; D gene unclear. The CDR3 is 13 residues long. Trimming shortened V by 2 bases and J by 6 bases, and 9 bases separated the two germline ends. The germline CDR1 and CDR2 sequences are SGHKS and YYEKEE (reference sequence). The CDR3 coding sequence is TGTGCCAGCAGCTTAGCCCCCACCAATGAGCAGTTCTTC. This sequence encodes CASSLAPTNEQFF.

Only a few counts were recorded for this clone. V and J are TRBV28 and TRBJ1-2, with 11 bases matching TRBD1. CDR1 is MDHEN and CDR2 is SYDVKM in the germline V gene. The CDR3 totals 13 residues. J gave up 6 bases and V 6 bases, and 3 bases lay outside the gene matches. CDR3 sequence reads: CASRRGQGDGYTF. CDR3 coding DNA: TGTGCCAGCAGAAGGGGACAGGGGGATGGCTACACCTTC.

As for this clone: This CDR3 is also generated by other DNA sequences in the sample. CDR3 DNA: TGTGCCAGCAGCGTAGTCGGCGGCTCAGAGACCCAGTACTTC. As protein: CASSVVGGSETQYF. The chain couples TRBV9 to TRBJ2-5; no firm D call. The V end lost 0 bases, the J end lost 4 bases, and 10 bases lay between the germline ends. Germline loops: CDR1 SGDLS, CDR2 YYNGEE. This CDR3 is built from 14 residues.

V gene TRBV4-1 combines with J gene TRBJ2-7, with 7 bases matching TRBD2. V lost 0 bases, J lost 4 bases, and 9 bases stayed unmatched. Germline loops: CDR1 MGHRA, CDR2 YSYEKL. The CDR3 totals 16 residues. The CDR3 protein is CASSQDGGWEGYEQYF. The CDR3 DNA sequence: TGCGCCAGCAGCCAAGATGGGGGATGGGAGGGGTACGAGCAGTACTTC.

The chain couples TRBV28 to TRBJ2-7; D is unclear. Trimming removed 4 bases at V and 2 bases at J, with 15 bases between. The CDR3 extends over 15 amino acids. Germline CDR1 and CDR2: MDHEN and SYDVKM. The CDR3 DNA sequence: TGTGCCAGCAGTTCCTACCACCTTGCGCCCTACGAGCAGTACTTC. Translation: CASSSYHLAPYEQYF. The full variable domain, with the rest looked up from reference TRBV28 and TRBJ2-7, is DVKVTQSSRYLVKRTGEKVFLECVQDMDHENMFWYRQDPGLGLRLIYFSYDVKMKEKGDIPEGYSVSREKKERFSLILESASTNQTSMYLCASSSYHLAPYEQYFGPGTRLTVT.

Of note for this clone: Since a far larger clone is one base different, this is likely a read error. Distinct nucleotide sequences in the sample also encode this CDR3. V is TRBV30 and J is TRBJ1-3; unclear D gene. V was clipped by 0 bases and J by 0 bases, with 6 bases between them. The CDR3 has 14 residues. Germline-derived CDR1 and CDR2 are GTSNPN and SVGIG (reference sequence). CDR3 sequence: CAWSVGFSGNTIYF. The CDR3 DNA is TGTGCCTGGAGTGTGGGGTTCTCTGGAAACACCATATATTTT.

The CDR3 sequence: CASSQGFLWLGGAVGGYTF. CDR3 bases: TGCGCCAGCAGCCAAGGTTTCCTTTGGTTGGGGGGAGCGGTTGGCGGCTACACCTTC. The chain recombines TRBV4-1 with TRBJ1-2, with D possibly TRBD1 on 5 matching bases. Trimming pared 1 base from V and 8 bases from J, leaving 29 bases between. CDR3 length equals 19 residues. CDR1 is MGHRA and CDR2 is YSYEKL in the germline V gene.

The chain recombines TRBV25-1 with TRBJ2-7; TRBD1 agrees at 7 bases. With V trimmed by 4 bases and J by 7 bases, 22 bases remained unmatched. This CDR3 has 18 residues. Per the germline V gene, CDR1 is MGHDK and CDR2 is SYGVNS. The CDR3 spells CASSGWVQGDFGAEEQYF. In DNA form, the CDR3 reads TGTGCCAGCAGTGGGTGGGTCCAGGGGGATTTTGGGGCAGAGGAGCAGTACTTC.

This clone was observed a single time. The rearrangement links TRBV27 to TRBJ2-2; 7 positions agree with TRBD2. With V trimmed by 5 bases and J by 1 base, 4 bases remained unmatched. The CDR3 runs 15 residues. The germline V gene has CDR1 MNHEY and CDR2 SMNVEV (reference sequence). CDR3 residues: CASSTLAVNTGELFF. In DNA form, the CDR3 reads TGTGCCAGCAGTACCCTAGCGGTGAACACCGGGGAGCTGTTTTTT.

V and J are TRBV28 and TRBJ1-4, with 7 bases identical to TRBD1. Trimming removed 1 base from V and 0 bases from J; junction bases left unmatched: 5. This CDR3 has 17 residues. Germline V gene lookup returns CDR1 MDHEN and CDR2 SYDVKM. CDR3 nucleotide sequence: TGTGCCAGCAGTTTATTGCAGGGGGACGCAACTAATGAAAAACTGTTTTTT. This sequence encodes CASSLLQGDATNEKLFF.

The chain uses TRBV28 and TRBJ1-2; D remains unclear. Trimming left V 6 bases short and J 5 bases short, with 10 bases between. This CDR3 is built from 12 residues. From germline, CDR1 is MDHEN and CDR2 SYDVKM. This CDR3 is CASSNFVYGYTF. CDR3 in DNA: TGTGCCAGCAGCAATTTCGTATATGGCTACACCTTC.

The CDR3, as DNA: TGTGCCAGCACCGATGAGGGGCGCATCACTGAAGCTTTCTTT. This sequence encodes CASTDEGRITEAFF. This chain links TRBV2 with TRBJ1-1, with D tentatively TRBD1 (5 bases). CDR1 is SNHLY, CDR2 FYNNEI, per germline. The CDR3 is made up of 14 amino acids. V was clipped by 7 bases and J by 4 bases, with 16 bases between them.

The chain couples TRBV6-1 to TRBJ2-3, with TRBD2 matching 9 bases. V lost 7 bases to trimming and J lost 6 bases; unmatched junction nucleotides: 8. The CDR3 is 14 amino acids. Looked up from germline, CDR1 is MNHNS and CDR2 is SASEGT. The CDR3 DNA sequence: TGTGCCAGCACGGCTAGCGGGGTTCGGGATACGCAGTATTTT. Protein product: CASTASGVRDTQYF.

CDR3 residues: CASSDRGSSYNEQFF. The DNA for the CDR3 is TGTGCCAGCAGCGATCGGGGGAGCTCCTACAATGAGCAGTTCTTC. J is TRBJ2-1 and V is TRBV7-9; D might be TRBD2 (6 bases). With 5 bases removed from V and 0 bases from J, the gap between germline ends came to 11 bases. CDR3 length: 15 residues. Germline loops: CDR1 SEHNR, CDR2 FQNEAQ (reference sequence).